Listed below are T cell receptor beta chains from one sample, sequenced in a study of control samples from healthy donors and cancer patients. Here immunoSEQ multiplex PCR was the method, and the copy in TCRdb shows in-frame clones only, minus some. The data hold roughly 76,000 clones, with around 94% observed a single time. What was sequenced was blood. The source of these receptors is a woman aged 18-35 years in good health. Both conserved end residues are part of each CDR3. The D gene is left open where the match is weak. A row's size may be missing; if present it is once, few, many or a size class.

CDR3aa: CASTRLRGGLTDTQYF
CDR3nt: TGTGCCAGCACCCGCTTACGCGGGGGCTTAACAGATACGCAGTATTTT
j_gene: TRBJ2-3
abundance: -
v_gene: TRBV5-4
d_gene: -

CDR3aa: CASAGGRLAGGADTQYF
CDR3nt: TGTGCCAGTGCTGGGGGTCGACTAGCGGGAGGCGCAGATACGCAGTATTTT
j_gene: TRBJ2-3
abundance: -
v_gene: TRBV28
d_gene: TRBD2

CDR3aa: CASSRPRGTVTYEQYF
CDR3nt: TGTGCCAGCAGCCGCCCCCGGGGGACAGTTACCTACGAGCAGTACTTC
j_gene: TRBJ2-7
abundance: -
v_gene: TRBV5-6
d_gene: -

CDR3aa: CASSIANRDEQYF
CDR3nt: TGTGCCAGTAGTATAGCTAACAGGGACGAGCAGTACTTC
j_gene: TRBJ2-7
abundance: -
v_gene: TRBV19
d_gene: -

CDR3aa: CASSSLAGGPYNEQFF
CDR3nt: TGTGCCAGCAGTTCCCTAGCGGGGGGACCATACAATGAGCAGTTCTTC
j_gene: TRBJ2-1
abundance: -
v_gene: TRBV6-6
d_gene: TRBD2

CDR3aa: CASSFAPGYGYTF
CDR3nt: TGTGCCAGCAGCTTCGCGCCCGGCTATGGCTACACCTTC
j_gene: TRBJ1-2
abundance: -
v_gene: TRBV7-8
d_gene: -

CDR3aa: CASSGAPGGYNEQFF
CDR3nt: TGTGCCAGCAGCGGGGCTCCAGGGGGATACAATGAGCAGTTCTTC
j_gene: TRBJ2-1
abundance: -
v_gene: TRBV9
d_gene: TRBD1

CDR3aa: CASSVRQGPYPNEKLFF
CDR3nt: TGTGCCAGCAGCGTTCGACAGGGGCCCTACCCTAATGAAAAACTGTTTTTT
j_gene: TRBJ1-4
abundance: -
v_gene: TRBV5-6
d_gene: TRBD1

CDR3aa: CASSLTGAYGYTF
CDR3nt: TGTGCCAGCTCACTGACAGGGGCCTATGGCTACACCTTC
j_gene: TRBJ1-2
abundance: -
v_gene: TRBV18
d_gene: TRBD1

CDR3aa: CASSWGTFRNTEAFF
CDR3nt: TGCGCCAGCAGCTGGGGGACTTTTAGGAACACTGAAGCTTTCTTT
j_gene: TRBJ1-1
abundance: -
v_gene: TRBV5-1
d_gene: -

CDR3aa: CASSFFGTGGSYEQYF
CDR3nt: TGTGCCAGCAGTTTCTTCGGGACAGGGGGCTCGTACGAGCAGTACTTC
j_gene: TRBJ2-7
abundance: -
v_gene: TRBV27
d_gene: TRBD1

CDR3aa: CASSAQTGGYEQYF
CDR3nt: TGTGCCAGCAGCGCCCAGACAGGGGGGTACGAGCAGTACTTC
j_gene: TRBJ2-7
abundance: -
v_gene: TRBV9
d_gene: TRBD1

CDR3aa: CASRRGPTETQYF
CDR3nt: TGTGCCAGCAGGAGGGGTCCCACGGAGACCCAGTACTTC
j_gene: TRBJ2-5
abundance: -
v_gene: TRBV28
d_gene: -

CDR3aa: CATSDLPGGTQYF
CDR3nt: TGTGCCACCAGTGATTTGCCGGGAGGGACCCAGTACTTC
j_gene: TRBJ2-5
abundance: -
v_gene: TRBV24-1
d_gene: TRBD2

CDR3aa: CASSLIGGPGEEQYF
CDR3nt: TGTGCCAGCAGCTTAATCGGGGGTCCCGGGGAGGAGCAGTACTTC
j_gene: TRBJ2-5
abundance: -
v_gene: TRBV7-3
d_gene: -

CDR3aa: CASSERGLGYTF
CDR3nt: TGTGCCAGCAGTGAACGGGGTTTGGGGTACACCTTC
j_gene: TRBJ1-2
abundance: -
v_gene: TRBV2
d_gene: -

CDR3aa: CASSQDSYGYTF
CDR3nt: TGCGCCAGCAGCCAAGACAGCTATGGCTACACCTTC
j_gene: TRBJ1-2
abundance: -
v_gene: TRBV4-1
d_gene: -

CDR3aa: CASSPPAWAGGNNEQFF
CDR3nt: TGTGCCAGCTCACCACCGGCCTGGGCGGGAGGGAACAATGAGCAGTTCTTC
j_gene: TRBJ2-1
abundance: -
v_gene: TRBV18
d_gene: TRBD2

CDR3aa: CASSFGAGFNEQFF
CDR3nt: TGTGCCAGCAGCTTCGGGGCGGGTTTTAATGAGCAGTTCTTC
j_gene: TRBJ2-1
abundance: -
v_gene: TRBV7-3
d_gene: -

CDR3aa: CASSFHGGPNSGNTIYF
CDR3nt: TGTGCCAGCAGCTTCCACGGTGGCCCCAACTCTGGAAACACCATATATTTT
j_gene: TRBJ1-3
abundance: -
v_gene: TRBV11-3
d_gene: -

CDR3aa: CASSFFSGNQETQYF
CDR3nt: TGTGCCAGCAGCTTCTTTTCGGGGAACCAAGAGACCCAGTACTTC
j_gene: TRBJ2-5
abundance: -
v_gene: TRBV7-9
d_gene: -

CDR3aa: CASSLGDLAVEQYF
CDR3nt: TGTGCCAGCAGCTTAGGAGATCTTGCCGTCGAGCAGTACTTC
j_gene: TRBJ2-7
abundance: -
v_gene: TRBV7-9
d_gene: -

CDR3aa: CASSFGETQYF
CDR3nt: TGTGCCAGCAGCTTTGGAGAGACCCAGTACTTC
j_gene: TRBJ2-5
abundance: -
v_gene: TRBV7-9
d_gene: -

CDR3aa: CARRGRGLITSTDTQYF
CDR3nt: TGTGCCCGGCGGGGGCGGGGGCTGATTACTAGCACAGATACGCAGTATTTT
j_gene: TRBJ2-3
abundance: -
v_gene: TRBV2
d_gene: -

CDR3aa: CAISDSGTDNYGYTF
CDR3nt: TGTGCCATCAGTGACTCCGGGACAGACAACTATGGCTACACCTTC
j_gene: TRBJ1-2
abundance: once
v_gene: TRBV10-3
d_gene: TRBD1

CDR3aa: CASRPQKSSGNTIYF
CDR3nt: TGTGCCAGCAGGCCCCAGAAAAGCTCTGGAAACACCATATATTTT
j_gene: TRBJ1-3
abundance: -
v_gene: TRBV2
d_gene: -

CDR3aa: CASSLKGEYSNQPQHF
CDR3nt: TGTGCCAGCAGTTTAAAGGGCGAATATAGCAATCAGCCCCAGCATTTT
j_gene: TRBJ1-5
abundance: -
v_gene: TRBV27
d_gene: -

CDR3aa: CASSQDQDREQYF
CDR3nt: TGTGCCAGCAGCCAAGATCAGGACCGCGAGCAGTACTTC
j_gene: TRBJ2-7
abundance: -
v_gene: TRBV14
d_gene: -

CDR3aa: CASSLIGTGNSPLHF
CDR3nt: TGTGCCAGCAGCTTGATTGGGACAGGGAATTCACCCCTCCACTTT
j_gene: TRBJ1-6
abundance: -
v_gene: TRBV5-4
d_gene: TRBD1

CDR3aa: CASSPPTGGVEETQYF
CDR3nt: TGTGCCAGCTCACCACCTACCGGGGGGGTAGAAGAGACCCAGTACTTC
j_gene: TRBJ2-5
abundance: -
v_gene: TRBV18
d_gene: TRBD2

CDR3aa: CSVPQGVTQYF
CDR3nt: TGCAGCGTCCCCCAGGGTGTTACGCAGTATTTT
j_gene: TRBJ2-3
abundance: -
v_gene: TRBV29-1
d_gene: -

CDR3aa: CASSIVTASYNEQFF
CDR3nt: TGTGCCAGTAGTATCGTGACCGCCTCCTACAATGAGCAGTTCTTC
j_gene: TRBJ2-1
abundance: -
v_gene: TRBV19
d_gene: -

CDR3aa: CASSEPWAGQRLGYTF
CDR3nt: TGTGCCAGCAGTGAACCCTGGGCGGGACAGCGATTAGGCTACACCTTC
j_gene: TRBJ1-2
abundance: -
v_gene: TRBV6-1
d_gene: TRBD1

CDR3aa: CASSFAGTGGYEQYF
CDR3nt: TGTGCCAGCAGTTTCGCCGGGACAGGGGGCTACGAGCAGTACTTC
j_gene: TRBJ2-7
abundance: -
v_gene: TRBV27
d_gene: TRBD1

CDR3aa: CASTMTGLTTNEKLFF
CDR3nt: TGTGCCAGCACCATGACAGGGTTGACGACTAATGAAAAACTGTTTTTT
j_gene: TRBJ1-4
abundance: -
v_gene: TRBV2
d_gene: TRBD1

CDR3aa: CASSEGLAGTDTQYF
CDR3nt: TGTGCCAGCAGTGAGGGACTAGCGGGCACAGATACGCAGTATTTT
j_gene: TRBJ2-3
abundance: -
v_gene: TRBV6-4
d_gene: TRBD2

CDR3aa: CASSEEWTAYEKLFF
CDR3nt: TGCGCCAGCAGCGAGGAATGGACAGCCTACGAAAAACTGTTTTTT
j_gene: TRBJ1-4
abundance: -
v_gene: TRBV5-1
d_gene: -

CDR3aa: CASSQARTSGSGEQYF
CDR3nt: TGTGCCAGCAGCCAAGCCAGGACTAGCGGGAGCGGCGAGCAGTACTTC
j_gene: TRBJ2-7
abundance: once
v_gene: TRBV3-1/TRBV3-2
d_gene: TRBD2

CDR3aa: CASSPLTGVGNTIYF
CDR3nt: TGTGCCAGCAGCCCCTTAACAGGGGTGGGAAACACCATATATTTT
j_gene: TRBJ1-3
abundance: -
v_gene: TRBV14
d_gene: TRBD1

CDR3aa: CASRLYAKYRGRNEQFF
CDR3nt: TGTGCAAGTCGCTTATACGCGAAGTACAGGGGGCGGAATGAGCAGTTCTTC
j_gene: TRBJ2-1
abundance: -
v_gene: TRBV12-2
d_gene: -

CDR3aa: CASQRVAGGPGTQYF
CDR3nt: TGTGCCAGCCAGAGAGTCGCGGGGGGGCCCGGTACGCAGTATTTT
j_gene: TRBJ2-3
abundance: -
v_gene: TRBV9
d_gene: TRBD2

CDR3aa: CASSHRGNGELFF
CDR3nt: TGTGCCAGCAGTCACAGGGGTAACGGGGAGCTGTTTTTT
j_gene: TRBJ2-2
abundance: -
v_gene: TRBV27
d_gene: TRBD1

CDR3aa: CASSMDQGGYTF
CDR3nt: TGTGCCAGCAGCATGGACCAGGGAGGCTACACCTTC
j_gene: TRBJ1-2
abundance: -
v_gene: TRBV11-2
d_gene: -

CDR3aa: CASSYYPAGAGNYEQYF
CDR3nt: TGTGCCAGCAGCTATTACCCAGCGGGAGCCGGGAACTACGAGCAGTACTTC
j_gene: TRBJ2-7
abundance: -
v_gene: TRBV11-2
d_gene: TRBD2

CDR3aa: CASSYSLGEGEQFF
CDR3nt: TGTGCCAGCAGTTACTCCCTAGGCGAGGGTGAGCAGTTCTTC
j_gene: TRBJ2-1
abundance: -
v_gene: TRBV6-5
d_gene: -